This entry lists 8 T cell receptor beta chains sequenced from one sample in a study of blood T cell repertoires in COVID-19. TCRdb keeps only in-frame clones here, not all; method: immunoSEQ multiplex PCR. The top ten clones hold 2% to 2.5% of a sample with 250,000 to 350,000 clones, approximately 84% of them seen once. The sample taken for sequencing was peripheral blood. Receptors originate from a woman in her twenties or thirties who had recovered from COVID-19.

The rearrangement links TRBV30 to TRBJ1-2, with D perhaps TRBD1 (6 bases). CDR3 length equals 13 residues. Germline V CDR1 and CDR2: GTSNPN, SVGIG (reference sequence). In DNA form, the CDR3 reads TGTGTCACGAAGGACAGACGATACTATGGCTACACCTTC. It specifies CVTKDRRYYGYTF.

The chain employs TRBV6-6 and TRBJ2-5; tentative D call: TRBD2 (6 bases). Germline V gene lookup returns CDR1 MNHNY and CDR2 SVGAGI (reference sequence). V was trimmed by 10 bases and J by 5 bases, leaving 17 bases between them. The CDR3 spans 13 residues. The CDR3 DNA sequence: TGTGCCACCTTATCGGGGGTTTGGGAGACCCAGTACTTC. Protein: CATLSGVWETQYF.

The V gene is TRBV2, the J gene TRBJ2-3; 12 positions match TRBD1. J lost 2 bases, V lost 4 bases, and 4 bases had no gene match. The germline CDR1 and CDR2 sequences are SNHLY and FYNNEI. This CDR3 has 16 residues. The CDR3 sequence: CASSGGQGATTDTQYF. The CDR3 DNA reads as TGTGCCAGCAGTGGGGGACAGGGGGCCACCACAGATACGCAGTATTTT.

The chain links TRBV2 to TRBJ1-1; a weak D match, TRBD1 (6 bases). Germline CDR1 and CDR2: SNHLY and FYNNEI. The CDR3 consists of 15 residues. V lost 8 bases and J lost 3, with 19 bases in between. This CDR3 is CASLTGFPLYTEAFF. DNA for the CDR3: TGTGCCAGCCTTACAGGGTTCCCGCTATACACTGAAGCTTTCTTT. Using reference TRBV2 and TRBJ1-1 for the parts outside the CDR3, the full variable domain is EPEVTQTPSHQVTQMGQEVILRCVPISNHLYFYWYRQILGQKVEFLVSFYNNEISEKSEIFDDQFSVERPDGSNFTLKIRSTKLEDSAMYFCASLTGFPLYTEAFFGQGTRLTVV.

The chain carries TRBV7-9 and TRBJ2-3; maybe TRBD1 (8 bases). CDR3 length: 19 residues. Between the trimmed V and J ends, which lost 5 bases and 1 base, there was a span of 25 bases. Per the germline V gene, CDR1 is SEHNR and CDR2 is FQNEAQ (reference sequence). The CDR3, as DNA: TGTGCCAGCAGCACCGGACAGGGACTATTGCCGGAGCGCACAGATACGCAGTATTTT. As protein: CASSTGQGLLPERTDTQYF.

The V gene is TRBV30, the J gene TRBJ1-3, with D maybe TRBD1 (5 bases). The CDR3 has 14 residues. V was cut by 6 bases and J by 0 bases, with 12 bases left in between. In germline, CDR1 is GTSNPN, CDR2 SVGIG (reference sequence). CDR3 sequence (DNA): TGTGCCTGTGAGGTGGGGGGCTCTGGAAACACCATATATTTT. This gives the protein CACEVGGSGNTIYF.

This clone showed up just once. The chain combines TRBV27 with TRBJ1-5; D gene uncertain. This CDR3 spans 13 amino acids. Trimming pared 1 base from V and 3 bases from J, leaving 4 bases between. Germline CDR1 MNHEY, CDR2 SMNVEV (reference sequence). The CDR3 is CASSLWHNQPQHF. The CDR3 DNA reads TGTGCCAGCAGTTTATGGCACAATCAGCCCCAGCATTTT.

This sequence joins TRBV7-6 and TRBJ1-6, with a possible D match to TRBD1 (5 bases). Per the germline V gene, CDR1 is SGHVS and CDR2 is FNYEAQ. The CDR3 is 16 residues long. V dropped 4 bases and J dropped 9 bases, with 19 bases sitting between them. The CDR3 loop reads CASSSTPGGASSPLHF. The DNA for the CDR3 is TGTGCCAGCAGCTCAACCCCGGGTGGGGCAAGTTCACCCCTCCACTTT.